The 10 T cell receptor beta chains listed next were all sequenced from one sample in a study of molecular identifiers for immune sequencing clone quantification. MiXCR, applied by TCRdb to the PCR reads, yields one record per CDR3 protein. The data contain more than 550,000 distinct CDR3 sequences, around 25% of them singletons. Sequencing input: naive CD8+ T cells from blood, with Jurkat cell RNA spiked in. Subset: FACS-sorted CD8+CD4-CCR7+CD45RA+ naive T cells. Receptor source: a human donor in good health. Some libraries in this study had Jurkat cell RNA spiked in.

This clonotype has more than one count but fewer than ten. The gene calls are TRBV24-1 and TRBJ2-2; the D gene is possibly TRBD1 (7 bases). V gave up 3 bases and J gave up 1 base, with 11 bases separating them. CDR1 is KGHDR and CDR2 is SFDVKD in the germline V gene. The CDR3 loop spans 16 amino acids. CDR3 sequence (DNA): TGTGCCACCAGTGATCCTCAGGGGGGGAACACCGGGGAGCTGTTTTTT. Residues: CATSDPQGGNTGELFF.

This clonotype showed up many times. This chain connects TRBV12-3 or TRBV12-4 to TRBJ1-1; D call uncertain. The length of the CDR3 is 14 residues. V dropped 6 bases and J dropped 0 bases, with 11 bases sitting between them. Written as DNA, the CDR3 is TGTGCCAGCAGCCCATACCAAATGAACACTGAAGCTTTCTTT. It is translated as CASSPYQMNTEAFF.

This clonotype was seen only a few times. The chain combines TRBV7-9 with TRBJ2-6; no clear D gene. V shed 2 bases and J shed 0 bases, with 14 bases lying between them. Germline CDR1 is SEHNR and CDR2 is FQNEAQ (reference sequence). The CDR3 is 18 amino acids. CDR3 in DNA: TGTGCCAGCAGCTTATGGGCGATCCAAAACTCTGGGGCCAACGTCCTGACTTTC. This translates into CASSLWAIQNSGANVLTF.

In this sample, this clonotype turned up many times. The rearrangement links TRBV29-1 to TRBJ2-3; D not resolved. Looked up from germline, CDR1 is SQVTM and CDR2 is ANQGSEA. The CDR3 extends over 12 amino acids. The V gene lost 4 bases and the J gene lost 2 bases, with 7 bases spanning the gap. CDR3 in amino acids: CSVVRFTDTQYF. CDR3 in DNA: TGCAGCGTTGTAAGGTTCACAGATACGCAGTATTTT.

This clonotype was detected many times. CDR3 nucleotides: TGTGCCAGCAGCCCCGCCCCGGAGATGCAGTCCACCTTC. Translating gives CASSPAPEMQSTF. This chain connects TRBV7-9 to TRBJ1-2; D unresolved. The CDR3 covers 13 residues. Germline CDR1 reads SEHNR; CDR2 reads FQNEAQ (reference sequence). The ends were cut back, 5 bases at V and 13 bases at J, with 20 bases in the middle.

In this sample, this clonotype turned up many times. The chain recombines TRBV25-1 with TRBJ2-7, with TRBD1 as a possible D gene (6 bases). V lost 8 bases, J lost 1 base, and 18 bases lay in between. Germline V CDR1 and CDR2: MGHDK, SYGVNS. This CDR3 is 15 amino acids long. This chain's CDR3 is CASQGPGVGSYEQYF. DNA of the CDR3: TGTGCCAGCCAGGGTCCAGGGGTCGGATCCTACGAGCAGTACTTC.

The chain is built from TRBV19 and TRBJ1-5; D not certain. Germline CDR1 is LNHDA and CDR2 is SQIVND (reference sequence). V lost 6 bases and J lost 3, with 9 bases in between. This CDR3 region has 13 residues. The chain's CDR3 is CASRTSDNQPQHF. The CDR3 DNA follows: TGTGCCAGTAGGACGTCTGACAATCAGCCCCAGCATTTT.

This clonotype occurred many times. This sequence joins TRBV21-1 and TRBJ1-1. TRBV21-1 counts as a pseudogene. This CDR3 contains 10 residues. For the CDR3, the DNA is TGTGCCAGCAGGATCACTGAAGCTTTCTTT. Translating it yields CASRITEAFF.

This rearrangement joins TRBV15 to TRBJ2-5, with D maybe TRBD1 (5 bases). The length of the CDR3 is 17 residues. Trimming left V 0 bases short and J 4 bases short, with 18 bases between. CDR1 is LNHNV, CDR2 YYDKDF, per germline (reference sequence). This CDR3 reads CATSRENPRVFSETQYF. CDR3 coding DNA: TGTGCCACCAGCAGAGAAAACCCCAGGGTTTTTTCAGAGACCCAGTACTTC.

This clonotype has only a few counts. The rearrangement joins TRBV20-1 to TRBJ2-3, with 8 bases identical to TRBD2. This CDR3 comprises 18 residues. With V trimmed by 0 bases and J by 2 bases, 13 bases remained unmatched. Germline V gene sequence: CDR1 DFQATT, CDR2 SNEGSKA (reference sequence). Here the CDR3 reads CSARDGLGAGGPTDTQYF. Written as DNA, the CDR3 is TGCAGTGCTAGAGATGGTCTAGGCGCGGGAGGCCCCACAGATACGCAGTATTTT.